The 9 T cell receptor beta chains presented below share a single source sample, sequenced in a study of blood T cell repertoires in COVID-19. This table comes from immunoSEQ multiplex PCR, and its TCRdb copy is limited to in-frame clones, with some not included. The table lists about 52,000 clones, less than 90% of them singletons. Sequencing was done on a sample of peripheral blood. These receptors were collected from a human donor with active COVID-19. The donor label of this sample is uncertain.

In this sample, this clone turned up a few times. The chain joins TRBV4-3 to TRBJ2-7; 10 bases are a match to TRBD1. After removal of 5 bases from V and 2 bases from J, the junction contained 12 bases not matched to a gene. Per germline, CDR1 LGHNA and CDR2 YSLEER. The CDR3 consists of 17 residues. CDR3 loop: CASSAEPKTGGTYEQYF. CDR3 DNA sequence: TGCGCCAGCAGCGCGGAGCCTAAGACAGGGGGCACCTACGAGCAGTACTTC.

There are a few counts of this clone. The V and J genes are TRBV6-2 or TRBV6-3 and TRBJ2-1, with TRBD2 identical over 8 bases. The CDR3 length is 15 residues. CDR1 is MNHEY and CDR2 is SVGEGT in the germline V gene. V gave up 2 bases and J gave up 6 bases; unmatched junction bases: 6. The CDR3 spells CASSYVGGASNEQFF. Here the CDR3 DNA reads TGTGCCAGCAGTTACGTCGGGGGGGCGTCCAATGAGCAGTTCTTC.

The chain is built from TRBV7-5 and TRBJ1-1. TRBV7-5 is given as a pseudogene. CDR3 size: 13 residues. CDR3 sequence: CARSSSDFPPAFF. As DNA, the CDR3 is TGTGCCAGAAGCTCCTCTGACTTCCCCCCAGCTTTCTTT.

The CDR3 region is CASSAAGRSTEAFF. The CDR3 nucleotides read TGTGCCAGCAGCGCGGCAGGGCGAAGCACTGAAGCTTTCTTT. V usage is TRBV9 and J usage is TRBJ1-1; D might be TRBD1 (5 bases). Trimming stripped 3 bases from V and 4 bases from J, with 13 bases between. The CDR3 runs 14 residues. The germline CDR1 and CDR2 sequences are SGDLS and YYNGEE.

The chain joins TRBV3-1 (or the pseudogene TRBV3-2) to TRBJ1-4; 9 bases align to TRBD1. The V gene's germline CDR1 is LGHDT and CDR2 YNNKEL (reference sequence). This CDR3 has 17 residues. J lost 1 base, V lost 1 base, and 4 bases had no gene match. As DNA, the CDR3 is TGTGCCAGCAGCCAAGCACAGGGGGCAAGAACTAATGAAAAACTGTTTTTT. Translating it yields CASSQAQGARTNEKLFF.

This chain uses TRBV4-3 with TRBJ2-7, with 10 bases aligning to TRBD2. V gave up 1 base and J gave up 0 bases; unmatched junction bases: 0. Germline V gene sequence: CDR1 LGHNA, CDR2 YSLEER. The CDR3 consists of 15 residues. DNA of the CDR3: TGCGCCAGCAGCCAAGGACTAGCGGGCTCCTACGAGCAGTACTTC. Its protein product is CASSQGLAGSYEQYF.

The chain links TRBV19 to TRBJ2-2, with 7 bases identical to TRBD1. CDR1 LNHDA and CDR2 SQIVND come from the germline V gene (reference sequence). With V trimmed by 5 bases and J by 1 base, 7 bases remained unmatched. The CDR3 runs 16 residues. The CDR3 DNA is TGTGCCAGTAGTCGAACCTGGACAGGGAACACCGGGGAGCTGTTTTTT. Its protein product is CASSRTWTGNTGELFF.

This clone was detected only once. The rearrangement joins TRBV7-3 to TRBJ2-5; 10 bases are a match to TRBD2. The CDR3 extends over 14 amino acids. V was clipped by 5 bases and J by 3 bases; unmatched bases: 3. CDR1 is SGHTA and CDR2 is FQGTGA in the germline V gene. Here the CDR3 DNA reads TGTGCCAGCAGCCACGGACTAGCGGAAGAGACCCAGTACTTC. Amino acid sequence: CASSHGLAEETQYF. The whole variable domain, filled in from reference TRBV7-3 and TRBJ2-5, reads GAGVSQTPSNKVTEKGKYVELRCDPISGHTALYWYRQSLGQGPEFLIYFQGTGAADDSGLPNDRFFAVRPEGSVSTLKIQRTERGDSAVYLCASSHGLAEETQYFGPGTRLLVL.

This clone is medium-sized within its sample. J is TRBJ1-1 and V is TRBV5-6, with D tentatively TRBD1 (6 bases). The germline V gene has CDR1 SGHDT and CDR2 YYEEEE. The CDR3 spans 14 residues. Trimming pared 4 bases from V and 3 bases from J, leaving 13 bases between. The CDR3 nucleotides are TGTGCCAGCAGCATGGGGGGGGGCGACACTGAAGCTTTCTTT. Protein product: CASSMGGGDTEAFF.